Below, one T cell receptor (beta chain) is given with its context. Its specificity is unknown. This sample is part of a study of cytomegalovirus exposure and HLA in healthy donors. Overall study findings and caveats: For most TCR sequences rarity was the rule, although some public TCRs occurred in many donors.

This CDR3 contains 16 residues. V gave up 1 base and J gave up 1 base; unmatched junction bases: 3. The germline gives CDR1 LNHDA, CDR2 SQIVND (reference sequence). Assay: immunoSEQ multiplex PCR; the TCRdb copy retains only in-frame clones and omits some. The sample carries 100,000 to 150,000 clones, roughly 86% recorded once. The receptor was derived from a man younger than 45 in good health and CMV-seronegative. The source material was PBMCs. The chain combines TRBV19 with TRBJ1-4; TRBD1 aligns across 7 bases. CDR3 in DNA: TGTGCCAGTAGTATAGTCCGGGACAGAACTAATGAAAAACTGTTTTTT. Residues: CASSIVRDRTNEKLFF.